This T cell receptor (beta chain) was retrieved from a study of quantifying T cell responses using KT2 cells. At the level of the study: Reverse transcription used primers in the TCR alpha and beta constant regions.

A single-stranded UMI oligo with SP2 sequence was ligated to cDNA 3' ends. An equimolar mix of RC1.1 and RC1.2 primed the beta chain across TRBC1 and TRBC2. TCRdb reanalysed the UMI-ligation and nested PCR reads using MiXCR and keeps one entry per CDR3 protein. The profile shows tens of thousands of distinct CDR3 sequences, 12% of them singletons. The V end lost 3 bases, the J end lost 11 bases, and 13 bases lay between the germline ends. This CDR3 has 12 residues. The table lists this clonotype with a few counts. The sample was PBMCs spiked with cells of the T cell clone KT2. This chain connects TRBV12-3 or TRBV12-4 to TRBJ1-1; unclear D gene. The clonotype was recovered from a human donor. This chain's CDR3 is CASSFQRLDAFF. For the CDR3, the DNA is TGTGCCAGCAGTTTCCAAAGGTTGGACGCTTTCTTT.